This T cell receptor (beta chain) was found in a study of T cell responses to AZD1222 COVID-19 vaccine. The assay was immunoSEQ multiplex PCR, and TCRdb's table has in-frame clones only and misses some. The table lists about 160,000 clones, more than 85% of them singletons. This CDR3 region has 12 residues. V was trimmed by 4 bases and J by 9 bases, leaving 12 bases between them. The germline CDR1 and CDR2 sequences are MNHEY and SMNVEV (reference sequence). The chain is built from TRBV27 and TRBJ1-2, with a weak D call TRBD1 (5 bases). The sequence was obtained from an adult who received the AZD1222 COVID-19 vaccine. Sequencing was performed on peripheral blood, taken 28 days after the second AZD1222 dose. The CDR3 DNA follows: TGTGCCAGCAGTTCGGGACTGAAAAGCTACACCTTC. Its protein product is CASSSGLKSYTF.